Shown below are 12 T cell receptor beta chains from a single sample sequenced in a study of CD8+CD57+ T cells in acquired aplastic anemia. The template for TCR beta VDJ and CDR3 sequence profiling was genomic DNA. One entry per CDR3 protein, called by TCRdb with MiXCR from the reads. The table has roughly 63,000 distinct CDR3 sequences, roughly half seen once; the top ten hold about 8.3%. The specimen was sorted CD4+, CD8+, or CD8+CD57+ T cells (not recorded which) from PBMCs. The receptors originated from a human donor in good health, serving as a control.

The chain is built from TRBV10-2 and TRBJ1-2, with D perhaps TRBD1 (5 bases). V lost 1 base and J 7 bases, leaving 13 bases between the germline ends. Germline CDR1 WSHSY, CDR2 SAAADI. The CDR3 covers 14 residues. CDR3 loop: CASSEWEGPGGYTF. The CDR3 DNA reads TGCGCCAGCAGTGAGTGGGAGGGGCCCGGTGGCTACACCTTC.

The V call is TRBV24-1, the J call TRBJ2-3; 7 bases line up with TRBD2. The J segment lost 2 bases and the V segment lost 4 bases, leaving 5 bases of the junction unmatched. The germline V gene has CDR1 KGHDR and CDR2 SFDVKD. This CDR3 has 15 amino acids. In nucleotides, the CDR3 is TGTGCCACCAGTGAAGGGACTATCCCCACAGATACGCAGTATTTT. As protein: CATSEGTIPTDTQYF.

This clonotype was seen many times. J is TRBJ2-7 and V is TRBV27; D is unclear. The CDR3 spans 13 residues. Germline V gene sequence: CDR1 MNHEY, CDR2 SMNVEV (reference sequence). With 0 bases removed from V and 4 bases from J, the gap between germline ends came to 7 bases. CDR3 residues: CASSLSTGYEQYF. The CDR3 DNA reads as TGTGCCAGCAGTTTATCAACTGGGTACGAGCAGTACTTC.

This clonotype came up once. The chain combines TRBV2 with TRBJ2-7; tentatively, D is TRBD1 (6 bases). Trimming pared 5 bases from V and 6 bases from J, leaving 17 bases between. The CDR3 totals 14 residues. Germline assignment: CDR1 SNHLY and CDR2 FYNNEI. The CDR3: CASSFSTGSGEQYF. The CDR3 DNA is TGTGCCAGCAGTTTCTCCACAGGGTCAGGCGAGCAGTACTTC.

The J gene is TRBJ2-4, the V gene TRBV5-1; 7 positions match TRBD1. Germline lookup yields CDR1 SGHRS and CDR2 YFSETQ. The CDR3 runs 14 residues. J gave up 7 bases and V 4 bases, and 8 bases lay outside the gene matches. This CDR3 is CASSPDRVWNIQYF. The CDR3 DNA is TGCGCCAGCAGCCCTGACAGGGTGTGGAACATTCAGTACTTC.

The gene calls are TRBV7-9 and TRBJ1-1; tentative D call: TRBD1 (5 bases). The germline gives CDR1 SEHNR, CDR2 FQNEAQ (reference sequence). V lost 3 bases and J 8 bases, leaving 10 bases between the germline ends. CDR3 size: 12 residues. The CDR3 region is CASSFGGSEAFF. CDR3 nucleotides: TGTGCCAGCAGCTTTGGGGGGTCGGAAGCTTTCTTT.

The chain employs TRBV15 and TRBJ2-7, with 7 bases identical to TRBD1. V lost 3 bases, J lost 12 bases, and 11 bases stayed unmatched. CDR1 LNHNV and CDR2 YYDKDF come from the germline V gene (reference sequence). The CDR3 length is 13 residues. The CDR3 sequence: CATSRARQGELYV. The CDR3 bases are TGTGCCACCAGCAGGGCAAGACAGGGCGAACTGTACGTC.

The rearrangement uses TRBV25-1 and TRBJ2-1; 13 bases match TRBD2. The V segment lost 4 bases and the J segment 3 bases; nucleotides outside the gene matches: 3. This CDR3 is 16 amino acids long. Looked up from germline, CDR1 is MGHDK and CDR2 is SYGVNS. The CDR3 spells CASSGTSGSVYNEQFF. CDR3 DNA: TGTGCCAGCAGTGGGACTAGCGGGAGTGTCTACAATGAGCAGTTCTTC.

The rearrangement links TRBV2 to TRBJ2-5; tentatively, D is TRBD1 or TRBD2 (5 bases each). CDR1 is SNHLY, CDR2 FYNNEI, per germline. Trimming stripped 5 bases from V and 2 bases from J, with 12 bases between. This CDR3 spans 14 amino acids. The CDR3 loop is CASSYPGPQETQYF. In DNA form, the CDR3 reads TGTGCCAGCAGTTATCCGGGGCCTCAAGAGACCCAGTACTTC.

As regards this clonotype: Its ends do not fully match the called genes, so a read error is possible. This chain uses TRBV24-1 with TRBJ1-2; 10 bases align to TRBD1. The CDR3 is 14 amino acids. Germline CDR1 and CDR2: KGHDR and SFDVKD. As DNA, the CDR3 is TGTGCCACCTGTGACCCGGGACAGGGGTATGGCTACACCTTC. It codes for CATCDPGQGYGYTF.

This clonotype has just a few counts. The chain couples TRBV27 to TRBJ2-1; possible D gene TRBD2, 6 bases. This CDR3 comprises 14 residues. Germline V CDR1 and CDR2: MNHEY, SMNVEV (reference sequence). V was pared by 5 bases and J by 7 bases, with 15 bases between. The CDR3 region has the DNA TGTGCCAGCAGTCCACTAGCCACAAATAATGAGCAGTTCTTC. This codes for CASSPLATNNEQFF.

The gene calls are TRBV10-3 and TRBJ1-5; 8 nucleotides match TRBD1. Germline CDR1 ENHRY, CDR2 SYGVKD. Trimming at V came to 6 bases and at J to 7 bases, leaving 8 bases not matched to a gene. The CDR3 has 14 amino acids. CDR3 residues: CAISDGQGGQPQHF. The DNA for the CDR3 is TGTGCCATCAGCGACGGACAGGGTGGACAGCCCCAGCATTTT.